This T cell receptor (beta chain) was sequenced for a study of blood T cells in healthy people across ages. Study conclusions and caveats: More naive CD4+ cells and higher diversity marked long-lived donors relative to aged donors.

Next came a second PCR, run for about 6 to 12 cycles, which used a sample-barcoded 5' primer along with a J-beta primer mix. TCRdb independently ran MiXCR on the 5' RACE reads; one entry per CDR3 protein. The sample has approximately 790,000 distinct CDR3 sequences; approximately 59% are singletons. About this clonotype itself: Its antigen is unidentified.

V was clipped by 3 bases and J by 4 bases, with 18 bases between them. Looked up from germline, CDR1 is DFQATT and CDR2 is SNEGSKA (reference sequence). This CDR3 comprises 15 residues. Drawing of peripheral blood yielded about 10 milliliters from each donor. This chain uses TRBV20-1 with TRBJ1-2; D may be TRBD1 (5 bases). This receptor was identified in a man aged 25-45 years in good health. The sample consisted of blood. DNA of the CDR3: TGCAGTGCTAGGGGTGGGGGGGGATTGGTCTATGGCTACACCTTC. Amino acid sequence: CSARGGGGLVYGYTF.